The 5 T cell receptor beta chains below all came from one sample that was sequenced in a study of blood T cell repertoires in COVID-19. Sequencing was performed with immunoSEQ multiplex PCR; in TCRdb, only in-frame clones are kept and a portion is missing. The profile shows more than 20,000 clones, nearly 75% of them singletons. Sequencing was done on a sample of peripheral blood. Source of these receptors: a human donor in a cohort sampled during active or convalescent COVID-19.

This clone was seen only once. The rearrangement uses TRBV10-2 and TRBJ2-1, with TRBD2 matching 8 bases. Germline values: CDR1 WSHSY, CDR2 SAAADI. The CDR3 loop spans 14 amino acids. The J segment lost 6 bases and the V segment lost 6 bases, leaving 7 bases of the junction unmatched. In nucleotides, the CDR3 is TGCGCCAGCAGGGGGGGGACTAGGTCCAATGAGCAGTTCTTC. It specifies CASRGGTRSNEQFF.

J is TRBJ1-2 and V is TRBV11-2; 8 bases match TRBD1. The CDR3 spans 13 residues. After removal of 1 base from V and 8 bases from J, the junction contained 3 bases not matched to a gene. Germline assignment: CDR1 SGHAT and CDR2 FQNNGV. CDR3 coding DNA: TGTGCCAGCAGCTTAGGGACAGGGATCGGCTACACCTTC. Translated: CASSLGTGIGYTF.

The sample holds a few counts of this clone. The chain recombines TRBV28 with TRBJ2-7, with D possibly matching TRBD2 (6 bases). Germline V gives CDR1 MDHEN, CDR2 SYDVKM. With 7 bases removed from V and 3 bases from J, the gap between germline ends came to 13 bases. The CDR3 is 13 amino acids. CDR3 DNA sequence: TGTGCCAGCAATGGTTGGGGGGACTACGAGCAGTACTTC. Encoded protein: CASNGWGDYEQYF.

Notes on this clone: At one of its ends the junction is not consistent with the germline gene, which may arise from a read error. The chain couples TRBV7-7 to TRBJ2-3, with 8 nucleotides matching TRBD1. The V gene's germline CDR1 is SSHAT and CDR2 FNYEAQ (reference sequence). CDR3 size: 16 residues. This CDR3 reads CASSPNRDRWTDTQYF. For the CDR3, the DNA is TGTGCTAGCAGCCCTAATAGGGACAGGTGGACAGATACGCAGTATTTT.

The CDR3 coding sequence is TGTGCCAGCAGCTTGGAAGGGACTAGCGGGAGAGTCGAGCAGTTCTTC. Its protein is CASSLEGTSGRVEQFF. The chain couples TRBV5-4 to TRBJ2-1; 14 nucleotides align to TRBD2. Trimming removed 0 bases from V and 10 bases from J; junction bases left unmatched: 6. CDR1 and CDR2 (germline): SGHNT, YYREEE (reference sequence). The CDR3 is made up of 16 amino acids.